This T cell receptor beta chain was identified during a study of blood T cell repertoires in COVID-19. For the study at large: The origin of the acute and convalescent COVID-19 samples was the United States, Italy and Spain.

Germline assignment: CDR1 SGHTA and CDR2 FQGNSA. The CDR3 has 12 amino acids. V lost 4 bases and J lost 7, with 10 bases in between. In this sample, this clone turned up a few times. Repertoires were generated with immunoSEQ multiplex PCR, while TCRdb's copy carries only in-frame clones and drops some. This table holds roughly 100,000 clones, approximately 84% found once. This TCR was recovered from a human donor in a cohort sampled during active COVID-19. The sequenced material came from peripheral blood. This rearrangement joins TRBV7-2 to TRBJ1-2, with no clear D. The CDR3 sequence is CASSSYNAGYTF. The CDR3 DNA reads TGTGCCAGCAGCTCTTACAATGCTGGCTACACCTTC.